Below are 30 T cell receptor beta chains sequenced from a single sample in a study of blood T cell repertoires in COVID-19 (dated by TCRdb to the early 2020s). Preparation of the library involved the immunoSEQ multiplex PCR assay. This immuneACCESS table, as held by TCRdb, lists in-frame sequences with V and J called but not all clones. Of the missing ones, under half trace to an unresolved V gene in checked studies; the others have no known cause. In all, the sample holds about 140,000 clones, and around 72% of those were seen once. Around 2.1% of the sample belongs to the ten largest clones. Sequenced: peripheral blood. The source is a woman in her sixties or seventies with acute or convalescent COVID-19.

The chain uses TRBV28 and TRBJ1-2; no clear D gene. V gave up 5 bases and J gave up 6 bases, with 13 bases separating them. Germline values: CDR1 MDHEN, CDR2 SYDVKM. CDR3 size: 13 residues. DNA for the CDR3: TGTGCCAGCAGTCTGCCGGGGAAAAATGGCTACACCTTC. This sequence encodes CASSLPGKNGYTF.

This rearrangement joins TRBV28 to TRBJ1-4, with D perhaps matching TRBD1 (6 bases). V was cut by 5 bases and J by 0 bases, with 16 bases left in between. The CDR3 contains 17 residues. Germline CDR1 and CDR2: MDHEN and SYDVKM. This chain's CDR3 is CASSSNRAGATNEKLFF. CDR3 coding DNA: TGTGCCAGCAGTAGCAACAGGGCCGGGGCAACTAATGAAAAACTGTTTTTT.

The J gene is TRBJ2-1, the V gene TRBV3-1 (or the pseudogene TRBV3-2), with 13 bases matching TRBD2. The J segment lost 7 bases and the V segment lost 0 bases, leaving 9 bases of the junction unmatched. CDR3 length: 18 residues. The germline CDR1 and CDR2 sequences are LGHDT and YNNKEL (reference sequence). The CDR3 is CASSQEGGLAGVLNEQFF. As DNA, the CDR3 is TGTGCCAGCAGCCAAGAGGGCGGACTAGCGGGAGTTTTGAATGAGCAGTTCTTC.

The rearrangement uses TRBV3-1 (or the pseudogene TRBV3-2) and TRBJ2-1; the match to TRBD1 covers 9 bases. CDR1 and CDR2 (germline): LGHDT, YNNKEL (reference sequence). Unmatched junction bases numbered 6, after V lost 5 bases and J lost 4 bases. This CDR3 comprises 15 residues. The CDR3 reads CASSDSGQGYNEQFF. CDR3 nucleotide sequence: TGTGCCAGCAGCGACTCTGGACAGGGGTACAATGAGCAGTTCTTC.

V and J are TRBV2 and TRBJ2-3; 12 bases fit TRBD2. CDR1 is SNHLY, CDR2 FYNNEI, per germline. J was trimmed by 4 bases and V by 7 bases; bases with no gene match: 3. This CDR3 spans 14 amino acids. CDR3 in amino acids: CASIGLAGSDTQYF. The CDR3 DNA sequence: TGTGCCAGCATTGGACTAGCGGGATCAGATACGCAGTATTTT. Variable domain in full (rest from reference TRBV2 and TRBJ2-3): EPEVTQTPSHQVTQMGQEVILRCVPISNHLYFYWYRQILGQKVEFLVSFYNNEISEKSEIFDDQFSVERPDGSNFTLKIRSTKLEDSAMYFCASIGLAGSDTQYFGPGTRLTVL.

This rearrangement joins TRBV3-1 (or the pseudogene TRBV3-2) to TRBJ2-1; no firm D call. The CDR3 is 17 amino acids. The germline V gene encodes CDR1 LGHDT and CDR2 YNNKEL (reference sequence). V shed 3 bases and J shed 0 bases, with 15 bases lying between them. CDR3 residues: CASSQDTALSSYNEQFF. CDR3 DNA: TGTGCCAGCAGCCAGGATACAGCACTTAGCTCCTACAATGAGCAGTTCTTC.

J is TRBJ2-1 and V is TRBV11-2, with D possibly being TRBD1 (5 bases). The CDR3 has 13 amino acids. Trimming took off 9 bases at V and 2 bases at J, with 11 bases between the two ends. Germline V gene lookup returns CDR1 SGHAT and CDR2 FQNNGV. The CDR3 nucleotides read TGTGCCAGAGACAGCCGAGCCTACAATGAGCAGTTCTTC. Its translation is CARDSRAYNEQFF.

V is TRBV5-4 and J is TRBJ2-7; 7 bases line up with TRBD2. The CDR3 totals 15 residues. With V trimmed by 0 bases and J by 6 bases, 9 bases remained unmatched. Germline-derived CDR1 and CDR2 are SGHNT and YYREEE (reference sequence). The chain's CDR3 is CASSLGGLRSSEQYF. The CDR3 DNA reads TGTGCCAGCAGCTTGGGGGGACTAAGGTCTAGCGAGCAGTACTTC.

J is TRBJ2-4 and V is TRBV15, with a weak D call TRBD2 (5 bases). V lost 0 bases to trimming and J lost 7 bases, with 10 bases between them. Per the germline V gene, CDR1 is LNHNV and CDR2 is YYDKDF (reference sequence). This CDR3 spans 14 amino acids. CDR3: CATSRDVGANIQYF. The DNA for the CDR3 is TGTGCCACCAGCAGAGATGTGGGAGCGAACATTCAGTACTTC.

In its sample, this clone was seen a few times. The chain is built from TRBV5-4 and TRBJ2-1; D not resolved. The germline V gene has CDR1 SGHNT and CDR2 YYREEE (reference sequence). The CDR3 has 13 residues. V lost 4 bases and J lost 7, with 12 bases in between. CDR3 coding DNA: TGTGCCAGCAGCCCCCAGGAATGGAATGAGCAGTTCTTC. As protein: CASSPQEWNEQFF. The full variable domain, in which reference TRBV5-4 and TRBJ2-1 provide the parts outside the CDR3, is ETGVTQSPTHLIKTRGQQVTLRCSSQSGHNTVSWYQQALGQGPQFIFQYYREEENGRGNFPPRFSGLQFPNYSSELNVNALELDDSALYLCASSPQEWNEQFFGPGTRLTVL.

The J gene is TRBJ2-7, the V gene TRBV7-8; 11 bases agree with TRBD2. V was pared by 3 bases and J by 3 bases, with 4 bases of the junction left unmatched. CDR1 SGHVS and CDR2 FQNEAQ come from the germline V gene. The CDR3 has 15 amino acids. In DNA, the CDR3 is TGTGCCAGCAGCTTCGGACTAGCGGGCGGCTACGAGCAGTACTTC. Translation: CASSFGLAGGYEQYF. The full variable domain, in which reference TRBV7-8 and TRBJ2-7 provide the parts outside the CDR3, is GAGVSQSPRYKVAKRGQDVALRCDPISGHVSLFWYQQALGQGPEFLTYFQNEAQLDKSGLPSDRFFAERPEGSVSTLKIQRTQQEDSAVYLCASSFGLAGGYEQYFGPGTRLTVT.

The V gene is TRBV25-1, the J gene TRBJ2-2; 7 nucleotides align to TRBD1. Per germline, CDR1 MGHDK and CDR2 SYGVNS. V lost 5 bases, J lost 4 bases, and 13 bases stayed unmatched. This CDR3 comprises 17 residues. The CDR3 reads CASSRVRGPLGTGELFF. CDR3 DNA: TGTGCCAGCAGTCGAGTTAGGGGGCCCCTTGGCACCGGGGAGCTGTTTTTT.

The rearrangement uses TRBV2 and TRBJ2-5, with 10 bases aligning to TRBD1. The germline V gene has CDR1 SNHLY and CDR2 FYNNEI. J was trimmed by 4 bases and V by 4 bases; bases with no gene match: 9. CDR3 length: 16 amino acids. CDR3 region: CASSATYRDRGETQYF. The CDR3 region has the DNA TGTGCCAGCAGTGCTACTTACCGGGACAGGGGAGAGACCCAGTACTTC.

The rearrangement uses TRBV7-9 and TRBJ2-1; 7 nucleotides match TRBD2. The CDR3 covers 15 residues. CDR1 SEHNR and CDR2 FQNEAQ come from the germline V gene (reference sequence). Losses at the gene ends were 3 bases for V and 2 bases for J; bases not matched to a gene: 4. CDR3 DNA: TGTGCCAGCAGCTTTGGCGGGAGCACCTACAATGAGCAGTTCTTC. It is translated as CASSFGGSTYNEQFF.

CDR3 amino acids: CASSYRPGTSDVYEQFF. The CDR3 DNA is TGCGCCAGCAGCTATCGACCCGGGACTAGCGACGTCTATGAGCAGTTCTTC. The genes are TRBV5-1 and TRBJ2-1, with 10 nucleotides matching TRBD2. This CDR3 is 17 amino acids long. From germline, CDR1 is SGHRS and CDR2 YFSETQ. J gave up 8 bases and V 3 bases, and 14 bases lay outside the gene matches.

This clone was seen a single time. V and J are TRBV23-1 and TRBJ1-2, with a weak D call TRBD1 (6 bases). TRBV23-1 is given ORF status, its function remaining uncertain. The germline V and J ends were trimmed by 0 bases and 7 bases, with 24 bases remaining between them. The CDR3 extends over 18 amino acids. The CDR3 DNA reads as TGCGCCAGCAGTCAATCCCCGTGGACAGAGAACGGACTCCGTGGCTACACCTTC. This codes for CASSQSPWTENGLRGYTF.

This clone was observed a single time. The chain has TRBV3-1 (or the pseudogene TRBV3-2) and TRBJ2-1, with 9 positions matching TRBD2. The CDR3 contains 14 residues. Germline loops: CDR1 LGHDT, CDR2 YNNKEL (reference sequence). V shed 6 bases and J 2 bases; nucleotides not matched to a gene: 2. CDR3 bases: TGTGCCAGCAGTGGACTAGCGACCTACAATGAGCAGTTCTTC. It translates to CASSGLATYNEQFF.

DNA of the CDR3: TGCAGTGCTAGTAGGGGGGAGACAGGGGGCTCTCAGCCCCAGCATTTT. Encoded protein: CSASRGETGGSQPQHF. V usage is TRBV20-1 and J usage is TRBJ1-5; 10 bases line up with TRBD1. The CDR3 has 16 residues. The ends lost 3 bases at V and 6 bases at J; junction bases unmatched: 11. CDR1 is DFQATT, CDR2 SNEGSKA, per germline (reference sequence).

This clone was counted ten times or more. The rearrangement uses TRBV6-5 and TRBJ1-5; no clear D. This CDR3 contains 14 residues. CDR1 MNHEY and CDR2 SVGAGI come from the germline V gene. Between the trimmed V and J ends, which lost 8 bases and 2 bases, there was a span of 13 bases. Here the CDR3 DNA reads TGTGCCAGCGATTGGTCGGTGGGCAATCAGCCCCAGCATTTT. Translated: CASDWSVGNQPQHF.

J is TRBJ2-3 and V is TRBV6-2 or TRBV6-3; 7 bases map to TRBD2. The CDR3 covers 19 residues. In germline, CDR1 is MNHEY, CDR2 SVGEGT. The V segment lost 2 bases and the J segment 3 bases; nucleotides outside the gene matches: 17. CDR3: CASSYPTGLSQSWTDTQYF. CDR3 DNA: TGTGCCAGCAGTTACCCTACGGGACTATCACAGTCGTGGACAGATACGCAGTATTTT.

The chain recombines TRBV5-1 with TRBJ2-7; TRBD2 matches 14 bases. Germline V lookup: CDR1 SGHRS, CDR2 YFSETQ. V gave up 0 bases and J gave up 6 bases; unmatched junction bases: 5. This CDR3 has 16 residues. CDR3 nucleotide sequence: TGCGCCAGCAGCTTGGCTGGACTAGCGGGAGGTAGCGAGCAGTACTTC. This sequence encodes CASSLAGLAGGSEQYF.

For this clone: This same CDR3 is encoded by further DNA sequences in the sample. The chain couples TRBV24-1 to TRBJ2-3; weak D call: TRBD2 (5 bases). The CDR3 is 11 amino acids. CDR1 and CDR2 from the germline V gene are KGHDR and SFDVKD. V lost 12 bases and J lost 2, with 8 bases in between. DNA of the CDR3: TGTGCCGCGGGCTTCACAGATACGCAGTATTTT. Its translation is CAAGFTDTQYF.

The CDR3: CASRDLAESYQETQYF. Here the CDR3 DNA reads TGTGCCAGCAGAGATTTAGCGGAGTCGTACCAAGAGACCCAGTACTTC. The rearrangement uses TRBV27 and TRBJ2-5, with a possible D match to TRBD2 (6 bases). Germline V lookup: CDR1 MNHEY, CDR2 SMNVEV (reference sequence). There are 16 residues in the CDR3. V lost 6 bases, J lost 0 bases, and 17 bases lay in between.

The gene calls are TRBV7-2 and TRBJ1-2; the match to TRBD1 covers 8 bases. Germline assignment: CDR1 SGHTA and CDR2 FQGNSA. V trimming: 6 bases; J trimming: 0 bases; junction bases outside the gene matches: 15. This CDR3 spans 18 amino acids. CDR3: CASRGTGSPIGANYGYTF. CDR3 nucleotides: TGTGCCAGCAGGGGGACAGGTTCACCAATTGGTGCTAACTATGGCTACACCTTC.

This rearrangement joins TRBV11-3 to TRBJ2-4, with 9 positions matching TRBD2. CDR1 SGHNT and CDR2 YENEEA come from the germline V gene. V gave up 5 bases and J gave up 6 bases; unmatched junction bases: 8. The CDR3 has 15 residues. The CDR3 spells CASSARAGGGNIQYF. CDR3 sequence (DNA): TGTGCCAGCAGCGCGAGGGCGGGAGGGGGAAACATTCAGTACTTC.

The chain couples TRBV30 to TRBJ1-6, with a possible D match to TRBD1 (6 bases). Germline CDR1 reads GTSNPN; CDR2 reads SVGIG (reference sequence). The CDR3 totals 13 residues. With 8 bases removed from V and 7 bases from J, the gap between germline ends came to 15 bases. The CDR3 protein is CATYRVKNSPLHF. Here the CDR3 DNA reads TGTGCCACCTACAGGGTAAAGAATTCACCCCTCCACTTT.

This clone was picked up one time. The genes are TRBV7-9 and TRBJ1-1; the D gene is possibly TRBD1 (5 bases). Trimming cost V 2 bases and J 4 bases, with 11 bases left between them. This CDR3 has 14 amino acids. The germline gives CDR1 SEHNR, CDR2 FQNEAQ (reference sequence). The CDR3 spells CASSLPGGTTEAFF. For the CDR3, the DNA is TGTGCCAGCAGCTTACCCGGAGGGACCACTGAAGCTTTCTTT. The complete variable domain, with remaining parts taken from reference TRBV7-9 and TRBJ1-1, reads DTGVSQNPRHKITKRGQNVTFRCDPISEHNRLYWYRQTLGQGPEFLTYFQNEAQLEKSRLLSDRFSAERPKGSFSTLEIQRTEQGDSAMYLCASSLPGGTTEAFFGQGTRLTVV.

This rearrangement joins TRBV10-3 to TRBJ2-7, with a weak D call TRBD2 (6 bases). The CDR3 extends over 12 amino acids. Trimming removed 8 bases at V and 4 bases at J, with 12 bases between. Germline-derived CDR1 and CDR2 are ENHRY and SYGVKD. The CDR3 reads CAIGRTSYEQYF. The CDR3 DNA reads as TGTGCCATCGGGAGGACGTCGTACGAGCAGTACTTC.

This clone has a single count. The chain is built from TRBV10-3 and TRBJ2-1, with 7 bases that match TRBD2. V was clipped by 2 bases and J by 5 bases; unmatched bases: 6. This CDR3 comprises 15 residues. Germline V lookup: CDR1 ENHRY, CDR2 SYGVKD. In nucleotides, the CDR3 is TGTGCCATCAGTGAGGTGCGGGAGTTCCACAATGAGCAGTTCTTC. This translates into CAISEVREFHNEQFF.

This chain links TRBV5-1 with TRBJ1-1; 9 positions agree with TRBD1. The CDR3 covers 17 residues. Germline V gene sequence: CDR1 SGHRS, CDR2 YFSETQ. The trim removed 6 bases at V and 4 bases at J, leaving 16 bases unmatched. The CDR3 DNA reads TGCGCCAGCAACCCTACAGGGGGCCTCCAACTGGGCACTGAAGCTTTCTTT. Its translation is CASNPTGGLQLGTEAFF. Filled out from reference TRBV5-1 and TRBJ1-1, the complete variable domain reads KAGVTQTPRYLIKTRGQQVTLSCSPISGHRSVSWYQQTPGQGLQFLFEYFSETQRNKGNFPGRFSGRQFSNSRSEMNVSTLELGDSALYLCASNPTGGLQLGTEAFFGQGTRLTVV.